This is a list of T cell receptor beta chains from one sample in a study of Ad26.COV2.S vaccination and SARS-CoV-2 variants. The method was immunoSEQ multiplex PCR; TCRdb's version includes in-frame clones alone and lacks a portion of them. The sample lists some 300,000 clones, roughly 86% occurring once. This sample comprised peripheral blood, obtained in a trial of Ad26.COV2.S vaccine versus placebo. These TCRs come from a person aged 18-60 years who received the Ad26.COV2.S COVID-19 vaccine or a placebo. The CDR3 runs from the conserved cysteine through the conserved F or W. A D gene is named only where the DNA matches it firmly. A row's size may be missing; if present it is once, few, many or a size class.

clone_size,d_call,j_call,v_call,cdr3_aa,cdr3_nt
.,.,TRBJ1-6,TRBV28,CASNREPSYNSPLHF,TGTGCCAGCAACAGGGAACCCTCCTATAATTCACCCCTCCACTTT
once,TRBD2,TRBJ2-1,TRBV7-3,CASSFNPTSGGVSSYNEQFF,TGTGCCAGCAGCTTCAATCCGACTAGCGGGGGGGTAAGCTCCTACAATGAGCAGTTCTTC
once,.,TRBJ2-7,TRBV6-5,CASSYPGTYEQYF,TGTGCCAGCAGTTACCCCGGAACCTACGAGCAGTACTTC
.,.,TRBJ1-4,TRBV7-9,CASSESGGAEKLFF,TGTGCCAGCAGCGAGTCTGGGGGCGCCGAAAAACTGTTTTTT
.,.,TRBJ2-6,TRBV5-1,CASSLKQGSGANVLTF,TGCGCCAGCAGCCTAAAACAGGGCTCTGGGGCCAACGTCCTGACTTTC
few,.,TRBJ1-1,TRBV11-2,CASSLSRGQTNTEAFF,TGTGCCAGCAGCTTATCCCGCGGGCAGACGAACACTGAAGCTTTCTTT
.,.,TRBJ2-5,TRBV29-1,CSVPGPSTETQYF,TGCAGCGTTCCGGGGCCGTCGACGGAGACCCAGTACTTC
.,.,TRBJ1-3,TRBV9,CASSVGGRGSGNTIYF,TGTGCCAGCAGCGTAGGAGGCAGGGGCTCTGGAAACACCATATATTTT
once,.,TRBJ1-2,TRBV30,CAWSVLSGGGGIHTF,TGTGCCTGGAGTGTACTATCAGGCGGGGGAGGGATCCACACCTTC
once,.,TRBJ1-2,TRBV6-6,CASGGGSLGADGYTF,TGTGCCAGCGGGGGCGGGTCCTTGGGTGCTGATGGCTACACCTTC
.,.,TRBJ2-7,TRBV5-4,CASSLALGTGHEQYF,TGTGCCAGCAGCTTGGCCCTGGGGACTGGGCACGAGCAGTACTTC
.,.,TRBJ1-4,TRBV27,CASSFNPTGGFQKLFF,TGTGCCAGCAGTTTTAACCCGACGGGGGGCTTCCAAAAACTGTTTTTT
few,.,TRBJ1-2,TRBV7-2,CASSSKGGYGYTF,TGTGCCAGCAGCTCCAAGGGGGGATATGGCTACACCTTC
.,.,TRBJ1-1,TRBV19,CASSMWLGGRSTEAFF,TGTGCCAGTAGTATGTGGTTAGGAGGAAGGAGCACTGAAGCTTTCTTT
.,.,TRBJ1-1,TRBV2,CASSEQTGETFF,TGTGCCAGCAGTGAACAGACGGGCGAGACTTTCTTT
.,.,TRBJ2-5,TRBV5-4,CASSLGRSWGVGQETQYF,TGTGCCAGCAGCTTGGGCAGATCTTGGGGGGTAGGGCAAGAGACCCAGTACTTC
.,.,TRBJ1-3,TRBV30,CAWARDGGNTIYF,TGTGCCTGGGCCCGGGACGGTGGAAACACCATATATTTT
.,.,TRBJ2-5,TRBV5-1,CASSLVGSQETQYF,TGCGCCAGCAGCTTGGTTGGTTCACAAGAGACCCAGTACTTC
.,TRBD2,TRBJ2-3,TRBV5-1,CASSLDLAGAPDTQYF,TGCGCCAGCAGCTTGGACTTAGCGGGGGCCCCAGATACGCAGTATTTT
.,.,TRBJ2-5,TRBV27,CASSLAVGETQYF,TGTGCCAGCAGTTTAGCCGTGGGGGAGACCCAGTACTTC
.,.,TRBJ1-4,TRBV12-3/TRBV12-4,CASSNFPEKLFF,TGTGCCAGCAGTAACTTCCCGGAAAAACTGTTTTTT
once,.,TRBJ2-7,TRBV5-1,CASSFFDEQYF,TGCGCCAGCAGCTTCTTCGACGAGCAGTACTTC
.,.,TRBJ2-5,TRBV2,CASSDLRGEAQYF,TGTGCCAGCAGCGATCTCAGGGGGGAGGCCCAGTACTTC
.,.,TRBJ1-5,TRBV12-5,CASGLASGQGGNQPQHF,TGTGCTAGTGGTTTGGCCTCCGGGCAGGGAGGCAATCAGCCCCAGCATTTT
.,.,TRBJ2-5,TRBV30,CASRDLKETQYF,TGTGCCTCCCGGGACTTGAAAGAGACCCAGTACTTC
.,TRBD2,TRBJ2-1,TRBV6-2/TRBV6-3,CASSYELAGGNEQFF,TGTGCCAGCAGTTACGAGCTAGCGGGGGGCAATGAGCAGTTCTTC
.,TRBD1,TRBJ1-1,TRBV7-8,CASSFETGGPAEAFF,TGTGCCAGCAGCTTTGAGACAGGGGGGCCAGCGGAAGCTTTCTTT
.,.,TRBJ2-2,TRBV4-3,CASSQEPQGNTGELFF,TGCGCCAGCAGCCAAGAGCCGCAGGGGAACACCGGGGAGCTGTTTTTT
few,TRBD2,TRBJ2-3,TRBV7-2,CASSSGLAPDTQYF,TGTGCCAGCAGCTCCGGACTAGCTCCAGATACGCAGTATTTT
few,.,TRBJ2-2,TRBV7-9,CASSLRGDQNTGELFF,TGTGCCAGCAGCTTAAGAGGGGATCAGAACACCGGGGAGCTGTTTTTT
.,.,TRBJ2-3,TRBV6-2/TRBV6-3,CASSRPNSLGLYTDTQYF,TGTGCCAGCAGTCGCCCAAATAGTCTGGGACTTTACACAGATACGCAGTATTTT
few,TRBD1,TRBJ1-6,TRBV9,CASKIRDRRYNSPLHF,TGTGCCAGCAAGATCCGGGACAGAAGGTATAATTCACCCCTCCACTTT
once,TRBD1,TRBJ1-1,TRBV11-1,CASSLKEGAKRAFF,TGTGCCAGCAGCCTAAAGGAGGGGGCGAAAAGGGCTTTCTTT
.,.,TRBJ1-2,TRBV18,CASSPVDKGKYGYTF,TGTGCCAGCTCACCCGTGGATAAGGGGAAGTATGGCTACACCTTC
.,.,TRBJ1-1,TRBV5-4,CASSFPGSVELDTEAFF,TGTGCCAGCAGCTTCCCAGGGTCCGTCGAGTTGGACACTGAAGCTTTCTTT
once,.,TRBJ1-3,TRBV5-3,CACRRTLSGNTIYF,TGTGCCTGTCGGCGGACCCTCTCTGGAAACACCATATATTTT
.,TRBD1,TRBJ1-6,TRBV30,CAWIAAGQYNSPLHF,TGTGCCTGGATTGCCGCGGGACAGTATAATTCACCCCTCCACTTT
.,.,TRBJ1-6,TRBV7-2,CASSLDKARNSPLHF,TGTGCCAGCAGCTTAGATAAGGCGAGGAATTCACCCCTCCACTTT
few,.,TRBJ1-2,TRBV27,CASSLGERYGYTF,TGTGCCAGCAGTTTAGGAGAACGGTATGGCTACACCTTC
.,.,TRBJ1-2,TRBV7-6,CASSSVGGGSYGYTF,TGTGCCAGCAGCTCAGTTGGGGGGGGATCCTATGGCTACACCTTC
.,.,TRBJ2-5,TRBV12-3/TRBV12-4,CASSFQETQYF,TGTGCCAGCAGTTTCCAAGAGACCCAGTACTTC
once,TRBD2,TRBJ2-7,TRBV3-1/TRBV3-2,CASSQPGTRVYEQYF,TGTGCCAGCAGCCAACCCGGGACTAGGGTCTACGAGCAGTACTTC
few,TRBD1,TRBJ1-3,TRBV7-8,CASSLESWTGSGNTIYF,TGTGCCAGCAGCTTAGAGAGCTGGACAGGGTCTGGAAACACCATATATTTT
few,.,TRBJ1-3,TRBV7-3,CASSAVPSREGNTIYF,TGTGCCAGCAGCGCCGTCCCAAGTCGGGAAGGAAACACCATATATTTT
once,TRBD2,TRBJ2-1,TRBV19,CASSYLAGGTYNEQFF,TGTGCCAGTAGTTACTTAGCGGGGGGAACCTACAATGAGCAGTTCTTC